This T cell receptor beta chain originates from a study of regulatory T cells in long-lasting Graves disease. In building TCR beta libraries, iRepertoire HTBI primers were used together with Arm-PCR of CDR3 regions. Original processing notes: Across samples, 62 TRBV and some 14 TRBJ segments were found. TCRdb passed the multiplex PCR reads through MiXCR, listing each CDR3 protein once. These V and J calls originate from TCRdb's pipeline instead of the authors' own analysis. The sample consists of about 500,000 distinct CDR3 sequences, 16% of them appearing once. Trimming shortened V by 5 bases and J by 6 bases, and 14 bases separated the two germline ends. Germline-derived CDR1 and CDR2 are SGHTA and FQGNSA. The CDR3 sequence is 14 residues long. This clonotype was counted a few times. Time point meaning: newly diagnosed GD, antithyroid drugs for less than 3 months. PBMCs were the source of the RNA used for TCR sequencing. An endocrinology unit in Xi'an, China, supplied the patients.

These data were also reused for a study on T cells in Graves' hyperthyroidism and ophthalmopathy.

This TCR came from a man aged 35 to 55 with Graves disease. V is TRBV7-2 and J is TRBJ1-5; D not resolved. The specimen was peripheral blood mononuclear cells (PBMCs), collected at new diagnosis, from a patient treated with antithyroid drugs. CDR3 DNA sequence: TGTGCCAGCAGCCCGAACAAGGGCGGTCAGCCCCAGCATTTT. The encoded protein is CASSPNKGGQPQHF.